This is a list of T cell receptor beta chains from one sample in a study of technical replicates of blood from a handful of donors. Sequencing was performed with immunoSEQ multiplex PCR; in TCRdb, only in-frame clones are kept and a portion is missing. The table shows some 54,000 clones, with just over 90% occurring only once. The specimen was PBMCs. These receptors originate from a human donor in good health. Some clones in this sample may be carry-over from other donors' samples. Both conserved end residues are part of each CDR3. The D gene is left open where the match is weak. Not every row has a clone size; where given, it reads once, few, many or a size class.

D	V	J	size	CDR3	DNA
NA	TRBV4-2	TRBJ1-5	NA	CASSQTSNQPQHF	TGTGCCAGCAGCCAGACAAGCAATCAGCCCCAGCATTTT
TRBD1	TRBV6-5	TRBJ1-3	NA	CASRVTGGSGNTIYF	TGTGCCAGCAGAGTTACAGGGGGCTCTGGAAACACCATATATTTT
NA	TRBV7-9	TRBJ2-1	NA	CASSFLPPRGNEQFF	TGTGCCAGCAGCTTCTTACCCCCCAGGGGCAATGAGCAGTTCTTC
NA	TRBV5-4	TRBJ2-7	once	CASQRESVGSYEQYF	TGTGCCAGCCAGAGGGAGTCGGTAGGCTCCTACGAGCAGTACTTC
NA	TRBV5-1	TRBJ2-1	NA	CASRASIDRDEQFF	TGCGCCAGCAGGGCCAGCATAGACCGGGATGAGCAGTTCTTC
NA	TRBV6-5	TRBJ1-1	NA	CASTPGWANTEAFF	TGTGCCAGCACCCCAGGATGGGCAAACACTGAAGCTTTCTTT
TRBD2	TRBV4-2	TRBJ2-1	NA	CASSQEPAGGYNEQFF	TGTGCCAGCAGCCAAGAACCCGCGGGGGGGTACAATGAGCAGTTCTTC
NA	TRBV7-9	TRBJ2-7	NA	CASSFRTSPEQYF	TGTGCCAGCAGCTTCCGGACTTCCCCCGAGCAGTACTTC
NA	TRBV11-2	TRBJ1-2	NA	CASSLDRNYGYTF	TGTGCCAGCAGCTTAGACAGGAACTATGGCTACACCTTC
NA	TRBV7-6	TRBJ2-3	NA	CASSKAGTSTDTQYF	TGTGCCAGCAGCAAGGCCGGGACTTCCACAGATACGCAGTATTTT
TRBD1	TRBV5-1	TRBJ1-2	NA	CASSYGQGAFEGYTF	TGCGCCAGCAGCTACGGACAGGGGGCGTTTGAGGGCTACACCTTC
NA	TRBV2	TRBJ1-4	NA	CASSRGTNEKLFF	TGTGCCAGCAGCAGGGGAACTAATGAAAAACTGTTTTTT
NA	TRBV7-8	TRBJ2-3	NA	CASSLGGPGTDTQYF	TGTGCCAGCAGCTTAGGAGGTCCCGGCACAGATACGCAGTATTTT
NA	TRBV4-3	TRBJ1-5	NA	CASSQDPGQPQHF	TGCGCCAGCAGCCAAGATCCGGGGCAGCCCCAGCATTTT
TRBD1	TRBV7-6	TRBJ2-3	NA	CASSPGTGADTQYF	TGTGCCAGCAGCCCGGGGACAGGGGCCGATACGCAGTATTTT
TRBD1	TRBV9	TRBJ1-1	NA	CASSPRTGPNTEAFF	TGTGCCAGCAGCCCTAGGACAGGGCCGAACACTGAAGCTTTCTTT
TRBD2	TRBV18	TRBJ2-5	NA	CASSPSPQTQGGGRQETQYF	TGTGCCAGCTCACCAAGCCCACAAACGCAGGGCGGGGGGCGACAAGAGACCCAGTACTTC
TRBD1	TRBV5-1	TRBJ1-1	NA	CASSSRTGATEAFF	TGCGCCAGCAGCTCTCGAACAGGGGCCACTGAAGCTTTCTTT
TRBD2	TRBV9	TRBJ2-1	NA	CASSVSGSSYNEQFF	TGTGCCAGCAGTGTCAGCGGGAGCTCCTACAATGAGCAGTTCTTC
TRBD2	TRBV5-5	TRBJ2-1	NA	CASSLAGAPNNEQFF	TGTGCCAGCAGCTTAGCGGGGGCTCCCAACAATGAGCAGTTCTTC
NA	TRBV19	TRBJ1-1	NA	CASSILRGPNTEAFF	TGTGCCAGTAGTATCCTAAGGGGCCCGAACACTGAAGCTTTCTTT
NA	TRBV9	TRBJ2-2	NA	CASSVDPANTGELFF	TGTGCCAGCAGCGTAGATCCAGCGAACACCGGGGAGCTGTTTTTT
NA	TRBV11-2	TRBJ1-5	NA	CASSLDICRTVKSQHF	TGTGCCAGCAGCTTAGATATTTGCCGGACTGTAAAATCGCAGCATTTT
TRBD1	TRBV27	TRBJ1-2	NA	CASSFLGTGRSYGYTF	TGTGCCAGCAGTTTTCTCGGGACAGGGAGGAGCTATGGCTACACCTTC
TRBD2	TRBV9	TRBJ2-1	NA	CASSVAFWTSGGRNEQFF	TGTGCCAGCAGCGTAGCTTTTTGGACTAGCGGGGGCCGCAATGAGCAGTTCTTC
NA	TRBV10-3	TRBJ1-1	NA	CAISESTGVMNTEAFF	TGTGCCATCAGTGAGTCGACAGGAGTGATGAACACTGAAGCTTTCTTT
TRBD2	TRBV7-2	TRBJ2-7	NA	CASSLIGLRSGGNYAEQYF	TGTGCCAGCAGCTTAATCGGTTTACGCTCCGGGGGGAACTACGCTGAGCAGTACTTC
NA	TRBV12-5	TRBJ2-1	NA	CASGRGYEQFF	TGTGCTAGTGGGAGGGGGTATGAGCAGTTCTTC
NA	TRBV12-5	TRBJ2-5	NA	CASGFGETQYF	TGTGCTAGTGGTTTCGGGGAGACCCAGTACTTC
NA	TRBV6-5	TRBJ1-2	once	CASSYRAGIYGYTF	TGTGCCAGCAGTTACCGGGCAGGGATATATGGCTACACCTTC
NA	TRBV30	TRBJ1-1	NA	CAWSDRLGTEAFF	TGTGCCTGGAGTGACAGGTTGGGCACTGAAGCTTTCTTT
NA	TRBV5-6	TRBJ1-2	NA	CATGEGYGYTF	TGTGCCACAGGGGAAGGGTATGGCTACACCTTC
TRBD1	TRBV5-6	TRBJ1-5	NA	CASSFWDRAQPQHF	TGTGCCAGCAGCTTTTGGGACAGGGCTCAGCCCCAGCATTTT
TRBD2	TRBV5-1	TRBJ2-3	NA	CASSFGRGGADTQYF	TGCGCCAGCAGCTTTGGGCGGGGGGGTGCAGATACGCAGTATTTT
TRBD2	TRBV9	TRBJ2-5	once	CASSAPGTSGLETQYF	TGTGCCAGCAGCGCCCCAGGGACTAGCGGTTTGGAGACCCAGTACTTC
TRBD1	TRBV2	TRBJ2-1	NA	CASSWTGGNEQFF	TGTGCCAGCAGTTGGACAGGGGGCAATGAGCAGTTCTTC
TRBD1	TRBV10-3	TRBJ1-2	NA	CAISVTGGGSHGYTF	TGTGCCATCAGTGTAACAGGGGGCGGATCCCATGGCTACACCTTC
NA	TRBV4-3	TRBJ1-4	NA	CASSQGGRGNEKLFF	TGCGCCAGCAGCCAAGGAGGGCGAGGGAATGAAAAACTGTTTTTT
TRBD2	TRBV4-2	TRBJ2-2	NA	CASSQAPGLAGEGTGELFF	TGTGCCAGCAGCCAAGCACCGGGACTAGCGGGAGAGGGCACCGGGGAGCTGTTTTTT
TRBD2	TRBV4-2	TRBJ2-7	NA	CASSQATSGGNEQYF	TGTGCCAGCAGCCAGGCCACTAGCGGGGGCAACGAGCAGTACTTC
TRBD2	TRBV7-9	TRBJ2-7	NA	CASSLAAGGTYEQYF	TGTGCCAGCAGCTTAGCGGCGGGAGGAACCTACGAGCAGTACTTC
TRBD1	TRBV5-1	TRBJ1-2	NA	CASSPGTDVRRGYTF	TGCGCCAGCAGCCCGGGGACAGATGTTCGGCGTGGCTACACCTTC
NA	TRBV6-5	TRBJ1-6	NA	CASSYFWPRGNSPLHF	TGTGCCAGCAGTTACTTTTGGCCAAGGGGTAATTCACCCCTCCACTTT
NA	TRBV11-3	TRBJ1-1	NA	CASSLDETGEAFF	TGTGCCAGCAGCTTAGACGAGACAGGTGAAGCTTTCTTT
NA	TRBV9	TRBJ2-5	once	CASSPETRPETQYF	TGTGCCAGCAGCCCGGAGACTAGACCCGAGACCCAGTACTTC
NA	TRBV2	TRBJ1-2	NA	CASSEEGLGYTF	TGTGCCAGCAGCGAAGAGGGGTTGGGCTACACCTTC
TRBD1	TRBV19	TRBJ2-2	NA	CASTIRTGSPSNTGELFF	TGTGCCAGTACCATCCGGACAGGGTCGCCTTCGAACACCGGGGAGCTGTTTTTT
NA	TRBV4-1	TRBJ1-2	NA	CASSQDPRYYGYTF	TGCGCCAGCAGCCAAGATCCCAGATACTATGGCTACACCTTC
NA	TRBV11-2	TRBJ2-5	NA	CASSLIPAETQYF	TGTGCCAGCAGCTTAATCCCTGCGGAGACCCAGTACTTC
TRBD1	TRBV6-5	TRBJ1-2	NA	CASTGGGYGYTF	TGTGCCAGCACAGGGGGTGGCTATGGCTACACCTTC
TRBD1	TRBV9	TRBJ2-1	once	CASSSRGDRVYEQFF	TGTGCCAGCAGCTCACGAGGGGACAGGGTATATGAGCAGTTCTTC
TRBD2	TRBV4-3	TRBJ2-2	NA	CASSQLEHWTRWELFF	TGCGCCAGCAGCCAACTCGAGCACTGGACTAGGTGGGAGCTGTTTTTT
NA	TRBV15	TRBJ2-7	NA	CATSRGTASYEQYF	TGTGCCACCAGCAGAGGGACTGCCTCCTACGAGCAGTACTTC
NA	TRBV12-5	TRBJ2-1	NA	CASGLVLAGMGNEQFF	TGTGCTAGTGGTTTGGTACTGGCAGGGATGGGGAATGAGCAGTTCTTC
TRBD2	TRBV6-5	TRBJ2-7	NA	CASSYSGTSSYEQYF	TGTGCCAGCAGTTACTCCGGGACTAGCTCCTACGAGCAGTACTTC
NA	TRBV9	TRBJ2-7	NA	CASSVTDGDYEQYF	TGTGCCAGCAGCGTAACCGACGGGGACTACGAGCAGTACTTC
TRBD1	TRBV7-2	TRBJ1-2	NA	CASSPQGALGYGYTF	TGTGCCAGCAGCCCACAGGGGGCCCTTGGATATGGCTACACCTTC